Following are 7 T cell receptor beta chains from one sample sequenced in a study. TCRdb processed the 5' RACE reads anew with MiXCR; each CDR3 protein has one entry. The table shows about 34,000 distinct CDR3 sequences, with about 28% occurring only once. The specimen sequenced was naive CD4+ T cells sorted from a lymph node. Sample subset: naive CD4+ T cells, CD4+CD45RA+CD25-. All receptors derive from a female donor with breast cancer.

As regards this clonotype: An end of the junction differs from the germline gene, which may be a read error. The J gene is TRBJ2-5, the V gene TRBV20-1, with D uncertain. The CDR3 totals 8 residues. Per the germline V gene, CDR1 is DFQATT and CDR2 is SNEGSKA (reference sequence). The CDR3 loop reads CSGENQYF. The CDR3 DNA follows: TGCAGTGGAGAGAACCAGTACTTC.

Sample share makes this clonotype medium-sized. The rearrangement uses TRBV6-5 and TRBJ2-7; D may be TRBD2 (6 bases). This CDR3 is 10 amino acids long. Looked up from germline, CDR1 is MNHEY and CDR2 is SVGAGI. Trimming cost V 11 bases and J 5 bases, with 10 bases left between them. The CDR3 loop reads CAGGANEQYF. CDR3 in DNA: TGTGCCGGAGGGGCGAACGAGCAGTACTTC.

On this clonotype itself: At one boundary the junction diverges from the germline segment, which might be a read error. DNA of the CDR3: TGTGCCAGCAGCCATGGACGGGAGCAGTCCTTC. Amino acid sequence: CASSHGREQSF. The rearrangement joins TRBV5-6 to TRBJ2-1; D is possibly TRBD2 (6 bases). The length of the CDR3 is 11 residues. CDR1 SGHDT and CDR2 YYEEEE come from the germline V gene.

This chain uses TRBV6-5 with TRBJ2-7, with 9 bases identical to TRBD1. V lost 5 bases and J lost 4; bases outside the gene matches: 9. Germline V gives CDR1 MNHEY, CDR2 SVGAGI. CDR3 length: 15 residues. The CDR3 nucleotides read TGTGCCAGCAGTCCGACGGACAGGGGTCCGTACGAGCAGTACTTC. It encodes CASSPTDRGPYEQYF.

Concerning this clonotype itself: The CDR3 carries no conserved terminal phenylalanine or tryptophan, so it likely arises from a read error. The chain joins TRBV7-3 to TRBJ2-2; 10 positions agree with TRBD2. From germline, CDR1 is SGHTA and CDR2 FQGTGA. The V and J ends lost 1 base and 3 bases, in that order; junction bases with no gene match: 5. This CDR3 region has 17 residues. The CDR3: CASSLNPSGGHTGELFS. The CDR3 nucleotides read TGTGCCAGCAGCTTAAATCCTAGCGGGGGACACACCGGGGAGCTGTTTTCT.

The table lists this clonotype with a few counts. The V call is TRBV7-8, the J call TRBJ1-6; a weak D match, TRBD1 (5 bases). This CDR3 has 17 amino acids. V was clipped by 2 bases and J by 0 bases, with 11 bases between them. Germline CDR1 is SGHVS and CDR2 is FQNEAQ. CDR3 coding DNA: TGTGCCAGCAGCTTACAGTCGCAGGGCTCCTATAATTCACCCCTCCACTTT. Protein sequence: CASSLQSQGSYNSPLHF. Combining the CDR3 with reference TRBV7-8 and TRBJ1-6 gives the whole variable domain GAGVSQSPRYKVAKRGQDVALRCDPISGHVSLFWYQQALGQGPEFLTYFQNEAQLDKSGLPSDRFFAERPEGSVSTLKIQRTQQEDSAVYLCASSLQSQGSYNSPLHFGNGTRLTVT.

This clonotype was found a few times. The chain joins TRBV20-1 to TRBJ2-7, with 7 bases that match TRBD1. This CDR3 has 14 amino acids. The V and J ends lost 5 bases and 0 bases, in that order; junction bases with no gene match: 7. Germline-derived CDR1 and CDR2 are DFQATT and SNEGSKA (reference sequence). The CDR3 DNA sequence: TGCAGTGCTCACCGGGACAGTAACTCCTACGAGCAGTACTTC. Amino acid sequence: CSAHRDSNSYEQYF.